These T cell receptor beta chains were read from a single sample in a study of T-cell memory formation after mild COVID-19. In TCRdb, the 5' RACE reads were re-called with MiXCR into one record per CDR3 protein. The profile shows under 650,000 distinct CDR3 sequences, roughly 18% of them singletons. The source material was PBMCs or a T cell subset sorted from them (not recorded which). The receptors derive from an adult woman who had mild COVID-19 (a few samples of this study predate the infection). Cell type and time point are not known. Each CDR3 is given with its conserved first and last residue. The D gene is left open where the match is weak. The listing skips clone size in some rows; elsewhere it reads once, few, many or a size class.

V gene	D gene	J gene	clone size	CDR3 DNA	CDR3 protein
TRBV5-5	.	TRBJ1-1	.	TGTGCCAGCAGCTTGCTCAGGGAGGTTGAAGCTTTCTTT	CASSLLREVEAFF
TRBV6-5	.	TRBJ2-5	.	TGTGCCAGCACAGGGCGGCGCGATCAAGAGACCCAGTACTTC	CASTGRRDQETQYF
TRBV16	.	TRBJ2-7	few	TGTGCCAGCAGCCAAAGGAGGGGTACCTACGAGCAGTACTTC	CASSQRRGTYEQYF
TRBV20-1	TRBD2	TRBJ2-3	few	TGCAGTGCTAGTATTAGCGGGGTTAGCACAGATACGCAGTATTTT	CSASISGVSTDTQYF
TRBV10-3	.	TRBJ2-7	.	TGTGCCATCAGTGGGAGCGCGAGGAGAGACTACGAGCAGTACTTC	CAISGSARRDYEQYF
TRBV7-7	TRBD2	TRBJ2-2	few	TGTGCCAGCAGCTTGGGACTAGCCGGGGAGCTGTTTTTT	CASSLGLAGELFF
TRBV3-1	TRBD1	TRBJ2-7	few	TGTGCCAGCAGCCATGTAGGACAGGGATACGAGCAGTACTTC	CASSHVGQGYEQYF
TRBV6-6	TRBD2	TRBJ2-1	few	TGTGCCAGCAGGCTGCGGGGGGGCTCCTACAATGAGCAGTTCTTC	CASRLRGGSYNEQFF
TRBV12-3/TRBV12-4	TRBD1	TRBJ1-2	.	TGTGCCACGGGGACAGATCTCTATGGCTACACCTTC	CATGTDLYGYTF
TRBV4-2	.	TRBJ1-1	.	TGTGCCAGCAGCCAAGTGGGGACACAGGGCGTGAACACTGAAGCTTTCTTT	CASSQVGTQGVNTEAFF
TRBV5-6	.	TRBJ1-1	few	TGTGCCAGCAGCTCCACCGGGGGTTTGGCTTTCTTT	CASSSTGGLAFF
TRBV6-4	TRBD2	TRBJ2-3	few	TGTGCCAGCAGTGAAACGGCGGGAGCTCAAACAGATACGCAGTATTTT	CASSETAGAQTDTQYF
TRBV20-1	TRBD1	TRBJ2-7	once	TGCAGTGCCCCCCCGACAGGGAACTACGAGCAGTACTTC	CSAPPTGNYEQYF
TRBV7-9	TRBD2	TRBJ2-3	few	TGTGCCAGCAGCTTAGTATCCTGGAGCGGGGGAGCGTTAGATACGCAGTATTTT	CASSLVSWSGGALDTQYF
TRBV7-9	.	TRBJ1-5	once	TGTGCCAGCAGCTCGGATTGGGGAAATAAGCCCCAGCATTTT	CASSSDWGNKPQHF
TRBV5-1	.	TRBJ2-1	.	TGCGCCAGCAGCGGGCAAGGGGATCTCGTCTGGGTCTTC	CASSGQGDLVWVF
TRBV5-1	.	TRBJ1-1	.	TGCGCCAGCAGCTTGATCTCAGGGGCGAACACTGAAGCTTTCTTT	CASSLISGANTEAFF
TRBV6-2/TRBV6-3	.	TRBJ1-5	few	TGTGCCAGCAGTCGACAGATCAATCAGCCCCAGCATTTT	CASSRQINQPQHF
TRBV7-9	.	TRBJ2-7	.	TGTGCCAGCAGCGGGGCAGCGATAGCCTCCTACGAGCAGTACTTC	CASSGAAIASYEQYF
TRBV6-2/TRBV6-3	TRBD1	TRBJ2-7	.	TGTGCCAGCAGTGGACAGGGTTACGGCTACGAGCAGTACTTC	CASSGQGYGYEQYF
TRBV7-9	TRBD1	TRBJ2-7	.	TGTGCCAGCAGCACATGGACAGGGAGCAACGAGCAGTACTTC	CASSTWTGSNEQYF
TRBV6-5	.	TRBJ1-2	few	TGTGCCAGCAGTTACTCGAACTGGGGAAACTATGGCTACACCTTC	CASSYSNWGNYGYTF
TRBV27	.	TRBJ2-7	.	TGTGCCAGCAGTCCAGGGGGGCAGTATGACGAGCAGTACTTC	CASSPGGQYDEQYF
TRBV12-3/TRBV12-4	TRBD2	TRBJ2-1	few	TGTGCCAGCAGTTTGATGGAACTAGCGGGCGATGAGCAGTTCTTC	CASSLMELAGDEQFF
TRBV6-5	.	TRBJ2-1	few	TGTGCCAGCAGTCAAACACCAATGCTTTCCTACAATGAGCAGTTCTTC	CASSQTPMLSYNEQFF
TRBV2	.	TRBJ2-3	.	TGTGCCAGCAGTGAATCCGTGGGGGGGCTCGTCGCGTATTTT	CASSESVGGLVAYF
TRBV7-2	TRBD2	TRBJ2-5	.	TGTGCCAGCAGCCCCACGGGACTAGCGGGGGGTCAAGAGACCCAGTACTTC	CASSPTGLAGGQETQYF
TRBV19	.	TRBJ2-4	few	TGTGCCAGTAGTATGGGACGGGAAAACATTCAGTACTTC	CASSMGRENIQYF
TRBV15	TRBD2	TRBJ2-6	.	TGTGCCATCACTAGCGGGACCGGTGGGGCCAACGTCCTGACTTTC	CAITSGTGGANVLTF
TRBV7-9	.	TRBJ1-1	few	TGTGCCAGCAGCCCCGAAATCTGGGGAACTGAAGCTTTCTTT	CASSPEIWGTEAFF
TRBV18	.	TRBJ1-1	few	TGTGCCAGCTCACCTGTTCAAGGTGTTTCCACCTACACTGAAGCTTTCTTT	CASSPVQGVSTYTEAFF
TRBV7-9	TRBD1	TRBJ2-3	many	TGTGCCAGCAGCTTAGGGCCCGACAGGGGGCAAGATACGCAGTATTTT	CASSLGPDRGQDTQYF
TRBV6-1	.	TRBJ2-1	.	TGTGCCCGGAACAATGAGCAGTTCTTC	CARNNEQFF
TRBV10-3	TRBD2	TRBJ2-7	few	TGTGCCATCAGTGAGTCGGGGAGGGCCTACGAGCAGTACTTC	CAISESGRAYEQYF
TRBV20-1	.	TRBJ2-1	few	TGCAGTGCTAGAGATTGGGGTGCAGGCAACAATGAGCAGTTCTTC	CSARDWGAGNNEQFF
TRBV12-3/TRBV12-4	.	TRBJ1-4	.	TGTGCCAGCAGTCTCTCTGGGGGTGTTAGTGAAAAACTGTTTTTT	CASSLSGGVSEKLFF
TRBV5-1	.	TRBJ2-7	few	TGCGCCAGCAGCCCTGAACCTGGGTGGCCCTACGAGCAGTACTTC	CASSPEPGWPYEQYF
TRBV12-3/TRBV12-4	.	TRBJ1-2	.	TGTGCCAGCAGTTTGATGGGGACGTATGGCTACACCTTC	CASSLMGTYGYTF
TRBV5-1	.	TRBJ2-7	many	TGCGCCAGCAGCTTTCCCCCAGGGAAGGTCGGGTCCTACGAGCAGTACTTC	CASSFPPGKVGSYEQYF
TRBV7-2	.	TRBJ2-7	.	TGTGCCAGCAGCTTTATAGGCGGACCCTACGAGCAGTACTTC	CASSFIGGPYEQYF
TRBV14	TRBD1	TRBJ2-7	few	TGTGCCAGCAGCCAAGCACGAGGGGGCCTAAGCTCCTACGAGCAGTACTTC	CASSQARGGLSSYEQYF
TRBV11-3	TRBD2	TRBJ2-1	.	TGTGCCAGCAGCTGGAGCGGGAGGGCCTTGATTAGATATGAGCAGTTCTTC	CASSWSGRALIRYEQFF
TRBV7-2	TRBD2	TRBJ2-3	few	TGTGCCAGCAGCTTAGCAGGACTAGCGGATACGCAGTATTTT	CASSLAGLADTQYF
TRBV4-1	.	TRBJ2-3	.	TGCGCCAGCAGCTGGACAGGAGGGTCAGATACGCAGTATTTT	CASSWTGGSDTQYF
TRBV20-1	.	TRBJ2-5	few	TGCAGTGCTAGAGATCCCCGGACAACGGAGACCCAGTACTTC	CSARDPRTTETQYF
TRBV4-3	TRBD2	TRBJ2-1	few	TGCGCCAGCAGCCAAGATCTGGGACTAGCGGTAGGCAATGAGCAGTTCTTC	CASSQDLGLAVGNEQFF
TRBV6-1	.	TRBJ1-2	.	TGTGCCAGCAGCCCGCAGAGGGCGGCAGCCAGGAGCGGGGGCTACACCTTC	CASSPQRAAARSGGYTF
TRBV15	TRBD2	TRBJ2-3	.	TGTGCCACCAGCAGAGACGGGAGGATGGGCACAGATACGCAGTATTTT	CATSRDGRMGTDTQYF
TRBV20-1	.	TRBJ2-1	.	TGCAGTGCTCCGACTTTTCTGACAGAGTTCTTC	CSAPTFLTEFF
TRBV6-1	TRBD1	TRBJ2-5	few	TGTGCCAGCAGTGGGACAGGGGAGACCCAGTACTTC	CASSGTGETQYF
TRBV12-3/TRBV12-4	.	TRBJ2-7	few	TGTGCCAGCAGCAGGGGGGTAGGGACCTACGAGCAGTACTTC	CASSRGVGTYEQYF
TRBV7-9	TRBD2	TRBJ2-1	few	TGTGCCAGCAGCCGGACTAGCGGGAGAAGATACAATGAGCAGTTCTTC	CASSRTSGRRYNEQFF